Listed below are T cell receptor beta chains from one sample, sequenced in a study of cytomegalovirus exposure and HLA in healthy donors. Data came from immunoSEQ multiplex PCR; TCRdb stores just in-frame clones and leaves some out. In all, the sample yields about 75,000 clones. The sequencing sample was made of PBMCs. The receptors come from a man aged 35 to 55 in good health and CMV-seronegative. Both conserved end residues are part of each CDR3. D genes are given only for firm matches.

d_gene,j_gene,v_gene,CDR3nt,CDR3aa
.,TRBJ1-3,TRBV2,TGTGCCAGCACCGGGTTTGGGGCATCTGGAAACACCATATATTTT,CASTGFGASGNTIYF
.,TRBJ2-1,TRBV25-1,TGTGCCAGCAGTGAATATACACAGTACAATGAGCAGTTCTTC,CASSEYTQYNEQFF
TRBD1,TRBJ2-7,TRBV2,TGTGCCAGCAGCTACAGGGGGCACACCTACGAGCAGTACTTC,CASSYRGHTYEQYF
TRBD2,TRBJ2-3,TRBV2,TGTGCCAGCAGTGAAGCGCGGGAGGTGCAGTATTTT,CASSEAREVQYF
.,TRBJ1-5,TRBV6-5,TGTGCCAGCAGTTACAGGCAGGATAGCAATCAGCCCCAGCATTTT,CASSYRQDSNQPQHF
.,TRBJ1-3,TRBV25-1,TGTGCCAGCAGTGAATCGTCAAACACCATATATTTT,CASSESSNTIYF
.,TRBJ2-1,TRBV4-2,TGTGCCAGCAGCCAAGATAGGGTAGCGGACAATGAGCAGTTCTTC,CASSQDRVADNEQFF
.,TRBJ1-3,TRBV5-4,TGTGCCAGCAGCTTGGCAGGGAGGGGAAACACCATATATTTT,CASSLAGRGNTIYF
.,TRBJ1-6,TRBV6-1,TGTGCCAGCATGTCGGATAATTCACCCCTCCACTTT,CASMSDNSPLHF
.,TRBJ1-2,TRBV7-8,TGTGCCAGCAGCTTTTTGATTCAGGGCTATGGCTACACCTTC,CASSFLIQGYGYTF
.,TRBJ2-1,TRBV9,TGTGCCAGCAGCCCGACGGTACAGGGTAGGGCCTACAATGAGCAGTTCTTC,CASSPTVQGRAYNEQFF
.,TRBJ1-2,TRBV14,TGTGCCAGCAGCCCCGGGACATCTAACTATGGCTACACCTTC,CASSPGTSNYGYTF
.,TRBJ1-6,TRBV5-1,TGCGCCAGCAGCTTGGGTCAGCTAGATAATTCACCCCTCCACTTT,CASSLGQLDNSPLHF
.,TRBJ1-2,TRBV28,TGTGCCAGCAGGCCATACGGACAGATCCTCTATGGCTACACCTTC,CASRPYGQILYGYTF
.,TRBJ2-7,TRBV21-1,TGTGCCAGCAGGAGGACCCTGGGACCGGGACTAGCGGGGGGGGATCTTCCCTACGAGCAGTACTTC,CASRRTLGPGLAGGDLPYEQYF
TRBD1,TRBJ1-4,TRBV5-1,TGCGCCAGCAGCTTCGACAGGGTCAGTGAAAAACTGTTTTTT,CASSFDRVSEKLFF
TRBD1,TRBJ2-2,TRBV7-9,TGTGCCAGCAGGCCGGGACAGGCGAACACCGGGGAGCTGTTTTTT,CASRPGQANTGELFF
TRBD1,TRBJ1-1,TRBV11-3,TGTGCCAGCAGCCAGGGGGGGAACACTGAAGCTTTCTTT,CASSQGGNTEAFF
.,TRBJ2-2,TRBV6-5,TGTGCCAGCAGTTATTCCTGGAACACCGGGGAGCTGTTTTTT,CASSYSWNTGELFF
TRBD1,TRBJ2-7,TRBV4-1,TGCGCCAGCAGCCGCCAGACAGGGGGCGCGTCCTACGAGCAGTACTTC,CASSRQTGGASYEQYF
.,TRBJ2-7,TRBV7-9,TGTGCCAGCAGCCCCGGGTCCGCGTACTTC,CASSPGSAYF
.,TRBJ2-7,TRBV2,TGTGCCAGCACCAGCTCCTACGAGCAGTACTTC,CASTSSYEQYF
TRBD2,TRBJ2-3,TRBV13,TGTGCCAGCAGTGTGGGGACTAGCGGGGTCACAGATACGCAGTATTTT,CASSVGTSGVTDTQYF
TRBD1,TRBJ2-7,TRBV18,TGTGCCAGCTCGGCGGACAGGGGTATTTACGAGCAGTACTTC,CASSADRGIYEQYF
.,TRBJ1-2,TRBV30,TGTGCCTGGTCGACGGAGCGTGTAGGCTACACCTTC,CAWSTERVGYTF
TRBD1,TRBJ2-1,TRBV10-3,TGTGCCATCAGAGGGACAGGGGGCCTGGATGAGCAGTTCTTC,CAIRGTGGLDEQFF
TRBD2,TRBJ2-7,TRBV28,TGTGCCAGCAGCCCCACTAGCGGGGGGACCTACGAGCAGTACTTC,CASSPTSGGTYEQYF
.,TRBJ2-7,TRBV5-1,TGCGCCAGCAGCTTGCAGGGATCCTACGAGCAGTACTTC,CASSLQGSYEQYF
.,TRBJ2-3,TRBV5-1,TGCGCCAGCGCCGCCACGGAGATGGCAGATACGCAGTATTTT,CASAATEMADTQYF
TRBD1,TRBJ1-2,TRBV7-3,TGTGCCAGCAGCTCATCCCCGACAGGGGGCGGCTACACCTTC,CASSSSPTGGGYTF
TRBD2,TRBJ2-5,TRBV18,TGTGCCAGCTCACCAAAAGCGGGGGACCCTCAAGAGACCCAGTACTTC,CASSPKAGDPQETQYF
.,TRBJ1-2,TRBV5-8,TGTGCCAGCAGCTTGGTCCCCTGGTCGGACTATGGCTACACCTTC,CASSLVPWSDYGYTF
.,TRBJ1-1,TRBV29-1,TGCAGCGTTAGCGGACGTATGGGCACTGAAGCTTTCTTT,CSVSGRMGTEAFF
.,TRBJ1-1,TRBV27,TGTGCCAGCAGTTTTAGGTCCCCGTCGGGAATCGACGGTGAAGCTTTCTTT,CASSFRSPSGIDGEAFF
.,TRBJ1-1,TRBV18,TGTGCCAGCTCACCCCAGGGTATTCACACTGAAGCTTTCTTT,CASSPQGIHTEAFF
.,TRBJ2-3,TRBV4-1,TGCGCCAGCAGCCAAGGTCTAGAAGCAGATACGCAGTATTTT,CASSQGLEADTQYF
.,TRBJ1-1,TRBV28,TGTGCCAGCAGTTTACAGGGGATGGGAGCTTTCTTT,CASSLQGMGAFF
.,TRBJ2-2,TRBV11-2,TGTGCCAGCAGCGTAAACACCGGGGAGCTGTTTTTT,CASSVNTGELFF
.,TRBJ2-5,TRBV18,TGTGCCAGCTCACCACCCGTGGCGGGGAGAGAGACCCAGTACTTC,CASSPPVAGRETQYF
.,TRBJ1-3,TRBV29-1,TGCAGCGGGAAACAGGGTAATTCTGGAAACACCATATATTTT,CSGKQGNSGNTIYF
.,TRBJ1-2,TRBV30,TGTGCCTGGAGTACCCCAGGAGGGTTCTATGGCTACACCTTC,CAWSTPGGFYGYTF
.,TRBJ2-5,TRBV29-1,TGCAGCGTTGAAGATCAGGGGTTGGAGACCCAGTACTTC,CSVEDQGLETQYF
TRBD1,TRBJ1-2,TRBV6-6,TGTGCCAGCAGAGGGAAGACAGGGGACTATGGCTACACCTTC,CASRGKTGDYGYTF